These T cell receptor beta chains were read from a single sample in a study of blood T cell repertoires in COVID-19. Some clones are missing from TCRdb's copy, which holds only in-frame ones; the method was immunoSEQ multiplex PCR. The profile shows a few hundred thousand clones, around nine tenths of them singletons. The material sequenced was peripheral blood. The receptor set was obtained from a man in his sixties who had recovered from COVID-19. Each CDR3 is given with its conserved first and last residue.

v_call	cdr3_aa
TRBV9	CASRKGEAGGYNEQFF
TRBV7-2	CASSLDFEETQYF
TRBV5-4	CASSLGTSGSYEQYF
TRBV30	CAWRGGGKETQYF
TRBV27	CASSLAGGYGYTF
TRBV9	CASSVGSGMDTEAFF
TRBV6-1	CASSDQINTIYF
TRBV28	CASSLIRVGVVNYGYTF
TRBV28	CASSFLGGLYNEQFF
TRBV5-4	CASSLALGLAGETQYF
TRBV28	CASSLGSNYGYTF
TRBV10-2	CASSEGGRINEQFF
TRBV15	CATSRDRAQRNEQFF
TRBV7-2	CASSQNPGVKAFF
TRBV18	CASSLTGTAPREAFF
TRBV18	CASSPTSGGPHEQFF
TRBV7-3	CASSARAGPAYEQYF
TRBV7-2	CASSLSRGEGPQHF
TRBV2	CASRASLGSYNSPLHF
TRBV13	CASSSRGQVDGYTF
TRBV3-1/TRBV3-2	CASSPGTDRGYTF
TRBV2	CASSEGLAGGNTGELFF
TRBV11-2	CASSLVGTGGIEAFF
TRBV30	CAWKDRADTEAFF
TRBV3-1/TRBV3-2	CASSLGTGVNYGYTF
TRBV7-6	CASSPDDRGYGYTF
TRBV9	CASSVEPGTVRYEQFF
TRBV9	CASSVLQANTEAFF
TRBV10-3	CAISSRQESLEAFF
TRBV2	CASSERGTQQPQHF
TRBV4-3	CASSSPQGADTQYF
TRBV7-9	CASSLVAWGRATYEQYF
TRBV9	CASSVAGILTGNTIYF
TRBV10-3	CAINVGPVSGNTIYF
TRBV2	CASSDRTANTGELFF
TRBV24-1	CATSEPDRSSYGYTF
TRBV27	CASRGTGTETQYF
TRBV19	CASQSAGAAFTDTQYF
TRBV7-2	CASSPGTENEQYF
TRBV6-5	CASSYSLAAYNEQFF